Following are 32 T cell receptor beta chains from one sample sequenced in a study of T cells after yellow fever vaccination. TCRdb independently ran MiXCR on the 5' RACE reads; one entry per CDR3 protein. The data hold 120,000 or so distinct CDR3 sequences, with approximately 16% observed a single time. The specimen was CD8+ T cells sorted from PBMCs, collected 5 days after the yellow fever booster vaccination. These receptors originate from a man aged 18 to 29 who received the YFV17D yellow fever vaccine.

The chain is built from TRBV4-3 and TRBJ1-4; TRBD1 is a possible D gene (6 bases). Per the germline V gene, CDR1 is LGHNA and CDR2 is YSLEER. There are 16 residues in the CDR3. The V end was cut by 0 bases, the J end by 5 bases, with 13 bases between. The DNA for the CDR3 is TGCGCCAGCAGCCAAGATCGACAGGTCGGGAATGAAAAACTGTTTTTT. It translates to CASSQDRQVGNEKLFF.

The chain has TRBV30 and TRBJ1-2; perhaps TRBD1 as D (6 bases). Germline CDR1 reads GTSNPN; CDR2 reads SVGIG (reference sequence). The V end lost 3 bases, the J end lost 8 bases, and 10 bases lay between the germline ends. This CDR3 region has 11 residues. The CDR3 spells CAWRTGWGYTF. Written as DNA, the CDR3 is TGTGCCTGGAGGACAGGCTGGGGCTACACCTTC.

The chain uses TRBV4-1 and TRBJ1-2; the D is unclear. V lost 3 bases to trimming and J lost 0 bases, with 8 bases between them. The CDR3 contains 14 residues. Per the germline V gene, CDR1 is MGHRA and CDR2 is YSYEKL. In nucleotides, the CDR3 is TGCGCCAGCAGCCATGCAGGAGCTAACTATGGCTACACCTTC. Protein sequence: CASSHAGANYGYTF.

The sample holds a few counts of this clonotype. The CDR3 DNA reads TGTGCCAGCTCACCACCTTATGGGACGAACACTGAAGCTTTCTTT. Protein: CASSPPYGTNTEAFF. This sequence joins TRBV18 and TRBJ1-1; D possibly corresponds to TRBD1 (5 bases). The CDR3 contains 15 residues. The germline V gene encodes CDR1 KGHSH and CDR2 LQKENI. V lost 0 bases, J lost 1 base, and 9 bases lay in between.

This clonotype was counted ten times or more. The chain recombines TRBV12-3 or TRBV12-4 with TRBJ2-7; D is possibly TRBD2 (6 bases). The CDR3 spans 14 residues. The V and J ends lost 6 bases and 5 bases respectively, with 17 bases between them. The CDR3 sequence: CASSTAGPRDEQYF. The CDR3 nucleotides read TGTGCCAGCAGCACCGCGGGACCCCGAGACGAGCAGTACTTC.

This clonotype was seen just once. The gene calls are TRBV1 and TRBJ2-5. TRBV1 corresponds to a pseudogene. CDR3 length: 12 amino acids. CDR3 bases: TGCACCAGCAGCCAACTCGAAGAGACCCAGTACTTC. This gives the protein CTSSQLEETQYF.

V usage is TRBV15 and J usage is TRBJ1-4; 7 bases match TRBD1. The CDR3 is 18 amino acids. The V gene end was trimmed by 1 base and the J gene end by 7 bases; junction bases not matched to a gene: 15. Germline-derived CDR1 and CDR2 are LNHNV and YYDKDF (reference sequence). The DNA for the CDR3 is TGTGCCACCAGCAGAGTAGAATACTCCGGGACAGCGGGTGAAAAACTGTTTTTT. Protein: CATSRVEYSGTAGEKLFF.

This clonotype was counted between two and nine times. The V call is TRBV6-5, the J call TRBJ1-1, with D possibly being TRBD1 (5 bases). The CDR3 totals 13 residues. Germline assignment: CDR1 MNHEY and CDR2 SVGAGI. V lost 6 bases and J 4 bases, leaving 12 bases between the germline ends. Written as DNA, the CDR3 is TGTGCCAGCAGCTACCAGGGTACCACTGAAGCTTTCTTT. It encodes CASSYQGTTEAFF.

V usage is TRBV5-4 and J usage is TRBJ1-2, with 8 bases aligning to TRBD1. The CDR3 runs 15 residues. Germline CDR1 reads SGHNT; CDR2 reads YYREEE (reference sequence). V was clipped by 3 bases and J by 8 bases; unmatched bases: 12. CDR3 amino acids: CASSWGTTGGGGYTF. The CDR3 DNA is TGTGCCAGCAGCTGGGGCACCACAGGGGGAGGAGGCTACACCTTC.

This clonotype has more than one count but fewer than ten. The chain joins TRBV6-4 to TRBJ2-2; 7 bases match TRBD2. J was trimmed by 3 bases and V by 3 bases; bases with no gene match: 1. This CDR3 has 14 amino acids. Germline CDR1 MRHNA, CDR2 SNTAGT. The CDR3 region has the DNA TGTGCCAGCAGTGAAAGCGGGGACACCGGGGAGCTGTTTTTT. It encodes CASSESGDTGELFF.

This clonotype was recorded a few times. The chain recombines TRBV12-3 or TRBV12-4 with TRBJ2-1; D uncertain. With 4 bases removed from V and 7 bases from J, the gap between germline ends came to 8 bases. CDR3 length: 12 residues. CDR3 in amino acids: CASSSKGNEQFF. The DNA for the CDR3 is TGTGCCAGCAGTTCTAAGGGAAATGAGCAGTTCTTC.

The DNA of the CDR3 is TGCAGCGCCAAGGAATGGAACACTGAAGCTTTCTTT. Translation gives CSAKEWNTEAFF. The V gene is TRBV29-1, the J gene TRBJ1-1; D gene ambiguous. This CDR3 is built from 12 residues. Trimming took off 7 bases at V and 1 base at J, with 10 bases between the two ends. The germline V gene has CDR1 SQVTM and CDR2 ANQGSEA.

V and J are TRBV6-5 and TRBJ2-7, with a tentative D call TRBD1 (6 bases). This CDR3 contains 18 residues. Germline CDR1 MNHEY, CDR2 SVGAGI. V was pared by 0 bases and J by 0 bases, with 18 bases between. This chain's CDR3 is CASSYSLNRDTPSYEQYF. The CDR3 DNA reads TGTGCCAGCAGTTACTCCCTTAACCGGGACACCCCCTCCTACGAGCAGTACTTC.

This clonotype was detected a few times. The chain carries TRBV5-1 and TRBJ2-5, with 7 bases lining up with TRBD1. After removal of 2 bases from V and 5 bases from J, the junction contained 9 bases not matched to a gene. In germline, CDR1 is SGHRS, CDR2 YFSETQ. The CDR3 totals 15 residues. Here the CDR3 reads CASSLGTGAMETQYF. For the CDR3, the DNA is TGCGCCAGCAGCTTAGGAACAGGGGCAATGGAGACCCAGTACTTC.

The table lists this clonotype with a few counts. The CDR3 DNA follows: TGTGCCAGCAGACGACTAGTCCCGAGATTGAACACAGATACGCAGTATTTT. It specifies CASRRLVPRLNTDTQYF. The rearrangement uses TRBV7-8 and TRBJ2-3, with D maybe TRBD2 (6 bases). The ends were cut back, 6 bases at V and 2 bases at J, with 21 bases in the middle. This CDR3 has 17 amino acids. Germline CDR1 SGHVS, CDR2 FQNEAQ. Together with reference TRBV7-8 and TRBJ2-3, the CDR3 gives the full variable domain: GAGVSQSPRYKVAKRGQDVALRCDPISGHVSLFWYQQALGQGPEFLTYFQNEAQLDKSGLPSDRFFAERPEGSVSTLKIQRTQQEDSAVYLCASRRLVPRLNTDTQYFGPGTRLTVL.

This clonotype has just a few counts. The chain links TRBV5-4 to TRBJ2-5; 9 bases agree with TRBD1. The CDR3 is 16 amino acids. Looked up from germline, CDR1 is SGHNT and CDR2 is YYREEE (reference sequence). The V and J ends lost 4 bases and 5 bases, in that order; junction bases with no gene match: 12. CDR3 in amino acids: CASSPTGTGSEETQYF. The CDR3, as DNA: TGTGCCAGCAGCCCGACCGGGACAGGGTCCGAGGAGACCCAGTACTTC.

This chain connects TRBV12-3 or TRBV12-4 to TRBJ1-2, with D perhaps TRBD1 (5 bases). The CDR3 is 14 residues long. V was cut by 6 bases and J by 4 bases, with 15 bases left in between. CDR3 nucleotide sequence: TGTGCCAGCAGCCCGACTGCCGGGGGCTATGGCTACACCTTC. It yields the protein CASSPTAGGYGYTF.

The CDR3 nucleotides read TGTGCCAGCAGCCCCTGGGGGGGGGGCCGCCAAGAGACCCAGTACTTC. This sequence encodes CASSPWGGGRQETQYF. The rearrangement uses TRBV7-2 and TRBJ2-5; weak D call: TRBD2 (7 bases). The CDR3 totals 16 residues. V was shortened by 5 bases and J by 1 base, with 17 bases between the two germline ends. Germline CDR1 is SGHTA and CDR2 is FQGNSA.

This sequence joins TRBV20-1 and TRBJ2-1; TRBD2 matches at 10 bases. Germline-derived CDR1 and CDR2 are DFQATT and SNEGSKA (reference sequence). The CDR3 is 17 amino acids. V lost 2 bases to trimming and J lost 8 bases; unmatched junction nucleotides: 15. The CDR3: CSARNRASGGPWDEQFF. The CDR3 DNA follows: TGCAGTGCTAGAAACAGGGCTAGCGGGGGCCCTTGGGATGAGCAGTTCTTC.

The sample holds a few counts of this clonotype. J is TRBJ1-3 and V is TRBV2, with 7 bases identical to TRBD1. CDR1 SNHLY and CDR2 FYNNEI come from the germline V gene. The CDR3 sequence is 14 residues long. The trim removed 8 bases at V and 0 bases at J, leaving 4 bases unmatched. The CDR3 reads CASVGDSSGNTIYF. CDR3 bases: TGTGCCAGCGTGGGGGACAGCTCTGGAAACACCATATATTTT.

This clonotype turned up a few times. The gene calls are TRBV29-1 and TRBJ2-2; the D is unclear. Germline V gene lookup returns CDR1 SQVTM and CDR2 ANQGSEA. V lost 4 bases and J lost 3, with 9 bases in between. CDR3 size: 13 residues. The CDR3 bases are TGCAGCGTTGCCGGGCGATACACCGGGGAGCTGTTTTTT. This translates into CSVAGRYTGELFF.

V gene TRBV6-1 combines with J gene TRBJ1-6; the D is unclear. Germline V lookup: CDR1 MNHNS, CDR2 SASEGT. The CDR3 totals 12 residues. Trimming took off 6 bases at V and 14 bases at J, with 14 bases between the two ends. The chain's CDR3 is CASSPLVPTLHF. Written as DNA, the CDR3 is TGTGCCAGCAGCCCCTTAGTCCCCACCCTCCACTTT.

This rearrangement joins TRBV15 to TRBJ2-5; 7 nucleotides line up with TRBD1. The CDR3 has 15 amino acids. CDR1 and CDR2 from the germline V gene are LNHNV and YYDKDF (reference sequence). Unmatched junction bases numbered 6, after V lost 1 base and J lost 4 bases. The CDR3 reads CATSRVGGPGETQYF. Here the CDR3 DNA reads TGTGCCACCAGCAGAGTAGGGGGCCCGGGAGAGACCCAGTACTTC.

This chain connects TRBV4-3 to TRBJ2-7, with TRBD1 identical over 7 bases. The CDR3 is 15 amino acids. V lost 3 bases, J lost 0 bases, and 5 bases stayed unmatched. Per germline, CDR1 LGHNA and CDR2 YSLEER. CDR3 sequence (DNA): TGCGCCAGCAGCCACAGGACAGGTTACTCCTACGAGCAGTACTTC. Encoded protein: CASSHRTGYSYEQYF.

This clonotype has a handful of counts. V and J are TRBV3-1 and TRBJ1-2, with D unclear. The V gene lost 7 bases and the J gene lost 6 bases, with 12 bases spanning the gap. The CDR3 is 12 amino acids. Germline CDR1 LGHDT, CDR2 YNNKEL (reference sequence). The chain's CDR3 is CASTSDGNGYTF. The CDR3 nucleotides are TGTGCCAGCACCTCCGATGGGAATGGCTACACCTTC. Full variable domain (outside the CDR3, taken from reference TRBV3-1 and TRBJ1-2): DTAVSQTPKYLVTQMGNDKSIKCEQNLGHDTMYWYKQDSKKFLKIMFSYNNKELIINETVPNRFSPKSPDKAHLNLHINSLELGDSAVYFCASTSDGNGYTFGSGTRLTVV.

In regard to this clonotype: Its ends do not fully match the called genes, so a read error is possible. The genes are TRBV29-1 and TRBJ2-1, with 10 bases lining up with TRBD2. Germline V gene data show CDR1 as SQVTM and CDR2 as ANQGSEA. The CDR3 runs 15 residues. The CDR3 reads CSGEEASGGYNEQFF. CDR3 sequence (DNA): TGCAGCGGTGAAGAGGCTAGCGGGGGATACAATGAGCAGTTCTTC.

This clonotype was seen many times. This sequence joins TRBV6-2 or TRBV6-3 and TRBJ2-1, with D perhaps assigned TRBD1 or TRBD2 (6 bases each). V lost 2 bases to trimming and J lost 0 bases, with 11 bases between them. Per the germline V gene, CDR1 is MNHEY and CDR2 is SVGEGT. The CDR3 extends over 16 amino acids. CDR3: CASSYDRGVSYNEQFF. CDR3 DNA sequence: TGTGCCAGCAGTTACGATAGGGGGGTCTCCTACAATGAGCAGTTCTTC.

This clonotype occurred many times. The chain employs TRBV7-9 and TRBJ2-4; D is ambiguous. The CDR3 spans 15 residues. The germline gives CDR1 SEHNR, CDR2 FQNEAQ (reference sequence). V lost 3 bases and J lost 0, with 9 bases in between. The CDR3 loop is CASSLAHLAKNIQYF. For the CDR3, the DNA is TGTGCCAGCAGCTTGGCCCATCTAGCCAAAAACATTCAGTACTTC. The full variable domain, in which reference TRBV7-9 and TRBJ2-4 provide the parts outside the CDR3, is DTGVSQNPRHKITKRGQNVTFRCDPISEHNRLYWYRQTLGQGPEFLTYFQNEAQLEKSRLLSDRFSAERPKGSFSTLEIQRTEQGDSAMYLCASSLAHLAKNIQYFGAGTRLSVL.

This chain uses TRBV20-1 with TRBJ2-1, with TRBD2 matching 11 bases. Trimming at V came to 6 bases and at J to 2 bases, leaving 15 bases not matched to a gene. The CDR3 spans 18 residues. CDR1 and CDR2 from the germline V gene are DFQATT and SNEGSKA (reference sequence). The CDR3 DNA reads TGCAGTGCGTCAGGCGGGACTAGCGGTCTCGATCCCTACAATGAGCAGTTCTTC. Protein sequence: CSASGGTSGLDPYNEQFF.

This sequence joins TRBV7-2 and TRBJ1-2, with TRBD1 identical over 10 bases. V was clipped by 4 bases and J by 2 bases; unmatched bases: 1. This CDR3 has 14 residues. Germline V gives CDR1 SGHTA, CDR2 FQGNSA. The CDR3 loop is CASSSGQGNYGYTF. The CDR3 bases are TGTGCCAGCAGCTCGGGACAGGGGAACTATGGCTACACCTTC.

This clonotype was counted between two and nine times. V usage is TRBV14 and J usage is TRBJ2-1; D remains ambiguous. Trimming pared 0 bases from V and 7 bases from J, leaving 13 bases between. The CDR3 has 15 amino acids. Germline CDR1 SGHDN, CDR2 FVKESK. CDR3: CASSQDFQLGNEQFF. The CDR3 nucleotides read TGTGCCAGCAGCCAAGATTTCCAGCTTGGGAATGAGCAGTTCTTC.

V is TRBV7-2 and J is TRBJ1-2; D call uncertain. The V end lost 5 bases, the J end lost 13 bases, and 17 bases lay between the germline ends. Germline V gives CDR1 SGHTA, CDR2 FQGNSA. CDR3 length: 12 amino acids. This CDR3 reads CASSQDLNSLTF. The CDR3 DNA follows: TGTGCCAGCAGCCAGGACCTAAACTCCCTCACCTTC.